The 20 T cell receptor beta chains below come from one sample, sequenced in a study of T cells in Graves' hyperthyroidism and ophthalmopathy. From RNA transcripts, TCR beta CDR3 regions were amplified. The primer set for the first-round RT-PCR of the TCR CDR3 was HTBI. TCRdb called the multiplex PCR reads again in MiXCR, with one record for every CDR3 protein. The sample has approximately 370,000 distinct CDR3 sequences; about 17% are singletons. Input material: blood. The receptor set was obtained from a woman aged 30 to 39 with Graves' hyperthyroidism that later progressed to Graves' ophthalmopathy.

This clonotype was seen ten or more times. This chain uses TRBV20-1 with TRBJ2-1; weak D call: TRBD2 (6 bases). Germline V lookup: CDR1 DFQATT, CDR2 SNEGSKA (reference sequence). The CDR3 has 14 residues. V lost 2 bases, J lost 9 bases, and 17 bases lay in between. The CDR3 loop is CSARLPAGKGEQFF. The CDR3 region has the DNA TGCAGTGCTAGACTCCCCGCGGGGAAGGGTGAGCAGTTCTTC.

This clonotype was picked up many times. The rearrangement links TRBV12-5 to TRBJ2-1; 10 bases align to TRBD2. Germline V gene sequence: CDR1 LGHNT, CDR2 FRNRAP. V lost 7 bases, J lost 8 bases, and 11 bases stayed unmatched. This CDR3 spans 15 amino acids. CDR3 region: CASAPGLANGDEQFF. The CDR3 DNA follows: TGTGCTAGTGCCCCGGGACTAGCGAACGGAGATGAGCAGTTCTTC.

This clonotype was counted only a few times. This chain joins TRBV3-1 and TRBJ2-7; 8 bases align to TRBD2. The CDR3 sequence is 16 residues long. Germline V CDR1 and CDR2: LGHDT, YNNKEL (reference sequence). V trimming: 0 bases; J trimming: 8 bases; junction bases outside the gene matches: 12. The CDR3 reads CASSQDGGTSEYKQYF. The CDR3 DNA sequence: TGTGCCAGCAGCCAAGACGGTGGGACTAGTGAGTACAAGCAGTACTTC.

This clonotype was observed many times. The CDR3 spells CASSLNGTPNSPLHF. In nucleotides, the CDR3 is TGTGCCAGCAGCCTTAATGGGACGCCTAATTCACCCCTCCACTTT. This chain uses TRBV12-3 or TRBV12-4 with TRBJ1-6; weak D call: TRBD1 (5 bases). The CDR3 consists of 15 residues. V lost 6 bases and J lost 6, with 15 bases in between.

This clonotype occurred many times. This chain connects TRBV27 to TRBJ2-7; 7 nucleotides line up with TRBD1. This CDR3 has 13 amino acids. Germline V gene sequence: CDR1 MNHEY, CDR2 SMNVEV (reference sequence). V was pared by 5 bases and J by 2 bases, with 3 bases of the junction left unmatched. For the CDR3, the DNA is TGTGCCAGCAGTAGGGGACAGACCTACGAGCAGTACTTC. Its translation: CASSRGQTYEQYF.

With respect to this clonotype: A read error may explain this, as a much larger clone is one base away. Because the CDR3 is missing its conserved closing phenylalanine or tryptophan, this is likely a read error. The chain is built from TRBV28 and TRBJ2-7, with D hard to call. CDR3 length equals 12 residues. Trimming took 1 base from V and 3 from J, leaving 4 bases between them. Per germline, CDR1 MDHEN and CDR2 SYDVKM. The CDR3 protein is CASSLYVYEQYL. CDR3 coding DNA: TGTGCCAGCAGTTTATATGTCTACGAGCAGTACCTC.

This clonotype was seen many times. The V and J genes are TRBV27 and TRBJ1-5; D is perhaps TRBD1 (6 bases). CDR1 is MNHEY, CDR2 SMNVEV, per germline (reference sequence). The CDR3 runs 15 residues. V lost 2 bases and J 0 bases, leaving 8 bases between the germline ends. For the CDR3, the DNA is TGTGCCAGCAGTTTAACAGGGTATAGCAATCAGCCCCAGCATTTT. This encodes CASSLTGYSNQPQHF.

This chain uses TRBV20-1 with TRBJ2-5; the match to TRBD1 covers 10 bases. Germline V lookup: CDR1 DFQATT, CDR2 SNEGSKA (reference sequence). The J segment lost 5 bases and the V segment lost 5 bases, leaving 8 bases of the junction unmatched. The CDR3 length is 14 residues. In DNA form, the CDR3 reads TGCAGTGCTGCCCGCGGACAGGGGGGGGAGACCCAGTACTTC. It yields the protein CSAARGQGGETQYF.

V and J are TRBV18 and TRBJ2-3, with 10 bases matching TRBD2. CDR1 and CDR2 from the germline V gene are KGHSH and LQKENI. The CDR3 loop spans 16 amino acids. J lost 2 bases, V lost 2 bases, and 4 bases had no gene match. The CDR3 bases are TGTGCCAGCTCACCAGGACTAGCGGAGGACACAGATACGCAGTATTTT. This sequence encodes CASSPGLAEDTDTQYF.

This clonotype appeared a few times. The CDR3 region is CASSSYEGQAGTQYF. For the CDR3, the DNA is TGTGCCAGCAGTTCCTATGAGGGGCAAGCAGGTACGCAGTATTTT. V gene TRBV28 combines with J gene TRBJ2-3, with D perhaps matching TRBD1 or TRBD2 (5 bases each). This CDR3 has 15 residues. Trimming cost V 4 bases and J 8 bases, with 19 bases left between them. CDR1 is MDHEN and CDR2 is SYDVKM in the germline V gene.

The sample holds many counts of this clonotype. This chain uses TRBV5-5 with TRBJ2-3; 7 bases line up with TRBD2. V was clipped by 4 bases and J by 5 bases; unmatched bases: 13. Germline CDR1 and CDR2: SGHKS and YYEKEE (reference sequence). CDR3 size: 16 residues. The CDR3 DNA reads as TGTGCCAGCAGCACGACGAGGGAGGGCCATGGAGATACGCAGTATTTT. It encodes CASSTTREGHGDTQYF.

This clonotype came up many times. The chain has TRBV11-3 and TRBJ2-3, with TRBD2 identical over 10 bases. J lost 4 bases, V lost 4 bases, and 11 bases had no gene match. This CDR3 spans 17 amino acids. Germline CDR1 and CDR2: SGHNT and YENEEA. The DNA of the CDR3 is TGTGCCAGCAGCTCTTATTCCGGGACTAGCGCCCCAGATACGCAGTATTTT. Translation: CASSSYSGTSAPDTQYF.

This clonotype was counted many times. The V gene is TRBV20-1, the J gene TRBJ1-2, with D maybe TRBD1 (5 bases). CDR3 length equals 11 residues. Germline assignment: CDR1 DFQATT and CDR2 SNEGSKA (reference sequence). Trimming cost V 5 bases and J 8 bases, with 12 bases left between them. The CDR3 loop reads CSAARQGGYTF. The CDR3 DNA reads TGCAGTGCTGCCCGGCAGGGCGGCTACACCTTC.

This clonotype was found many times. The chain carries TRBV5-1 and TRBJ2-7; D may correspond to TRBD1 or TRBD2 (5 bases each). This CDR3 spans 14 amino acids. Germline CDR1 is SGHRS and CDR2 is YFSETQ. Trimming shortened V by 3 bases and J by 0 bases, and 10 bases separated the two germline ends. The CDR3 DNA is TGCGCCAGCAGCTGGGGGACGGGCTCCTACGAGCAGTACTTC. Protein product: CASSWGTGSYEQYF. Drawing the rest from reference TRBV5-1 and TRBJ2-7, the complete variable domain is KAGVTQTPRYLIKTRGQQVTLSCSPISGHRSVSWYQQTPGQGLQFLFEYFSETQRNKGNFPGRFSGRQFSNSRSEMNVSTLELGDSALYLCASSWGTGSYEQYFGPGTRLTVT.

This clonotype was counted at least ten times. V is TRBV6-1 and J is TRBJ1-2; D not resolved. The germline V gene has CDR1 MNHNS and CDR2 SASEGT. The CDR3 is 12 amino acids. V lost 7 bases and J lost 9, with 15 bases in between. Written as DNA, the CDR3 is TGTGCCAGCAACGGCTTAGGGTATCGCTACACCTTC. This codes for CASNGLGYRYTF.

Comments on this clonotype: A read error may explain this, as a much larger clone is one base away. The chain employs TRBV10-3 and TRBJ2-3; D might be TRBD1 (6 bases). CDR1 ENHRY and CDR2 SYGVKD come from the germline V gene. V was shortened by 6 bases and J by 5 bases, with 15 bases between the two germline ends. The CDR3 covers 14 residues. CDR3 bases: TGTGCCATCAGAACGCAGGGACACATAGATACGCAGTATTTT. Amino acids: CAIRTQGHIDTQYF.

This clonotype was seen repeatedly, ten times or more. The chain carries TRBV7-2 and TRBJ2-2; possibly TRBD2 for D (6 bases). Germline loops: CDR1 SGHTA, CDR2 FQGNSA. V was cut by 4 bases and J by 3 bases, with 15 bases left in between. The CDR3 is 16 amino acids. CDR3 sequence: CASSSKPGLYTGELFF. DNA of the CDR3: TGTGCCAGCAGCTCGAAACCGGGACTCTACACCGGGGAGCTGTTTTTT. Variable domain in full (rest from reference TRBV7-2 and TRBJ2-2): GAGVSQSPSNKVTEKGKDVELRCDPISGHTALYWYRQSLGQGLEFLIYFQGNSAPDKSGLPSDRFSAERTGGSVSTLTIQRTQQEDSAVYLCASSSKPGLYTGELFFGEGSRLTVL.

The chain recombines TRBV13 with TRBJ2-2, with 8 bases lining up with TRBD2. Germline V lookup: CDR1 PRHDT, CDR2 FYEKMQ (reference sequence). This CDR3 comprises 15 residues. J lost 9 bases, V lost 3 bases, and 9 bases had no gene match. In DNA, the CDR3 is TGTGCCAGCAGCTTGTCGGGGGGGGCCGTCCGGGAGCTGTTTTTT. Translating gives CASSLSGGAVRELFF.

This clonotype was observed at least ten times. The chain employs TRBV2 and TRBJ2-7, with D perhaps being TRBD1 or TRBD2 (5 bases each). In germline, CDR1 is SNHLY, CDR2 FYNNEI. V shed 7 bases and J shed 2 bases, with 12 bases lying between them. The CDR3 runs 13 residues. This CDR3 reads CASTGTVPYEQYF. The DNA of the CDR3 is TGTGCCAGCACTGGGACCGTACCCTACGAGCAGTACTTC.

This sequence joins TRBV6-1 and TRBJ1-1; 7 positions match TRBD1. This CDR3 region has 14 residues. The germline V gene encodes CDR1 MNHNS and CDR2 SASEGT. Losses at the gene ends were 7 bases for V and 0 bases for J; bases not matched to a gene: 5. The CDR3 coding sequence is TGTGCCAGCAAAACCGGGACAGTGAACACTGAAGCTTTCTTT. Encoded protein: CASKTGTVNTEAFF.